The clone carrying this TCR beta chain is medium-sized (0.01 to 0.1%). Its antigen is not known. The CDR3 has 14 residues. V gave up 3 bases and J gave up 3 bases; unmatched junction bases: 2. Germline CDR1 is LNHDA and CDR2 is SQIVND (reference sequence). The template was genomic DNA from peripheral blood, not RNA. The sample comes from a study of T cell repertoires in aging, cancer and after chemotherapy. Study outcomes and limitations: In cancer patients, declining TCR diversity with age involved lost richness and lost evenness. Untreated cancer patients had significantly lower blood TCR diversity than age-matched healthy donors.

A mixed TRB-A/B primer pool amplified rearranged TRB by multiplex touch-down PCR. MiXCR was run by TCRdb on the multiplex PCR reads, yielding one entry per CDR3 protein. The table records 8,100 or so distinct CDR3 sequences, roughly 34% of them present only once. Sequencing used blood. The chain has TRBV19 and TRBJ2-5; TRBD1 aligns across 9 bases. The receptor was isolated from a human donor in good health. The CDR3 loop is CASSMGQGEETQYF. The CDR3, as DNA: TGTGCCAGTAGTATGGGACAGGGAGAAGAGACCCAGTACTTC.